This T cell receptor (beta chain) was profiled in a study of CXCR3-negative and CXCR3-positive naive CD8 T cells. In preparing the TRB cDNA libraries, 5' RACE with UMI labels was used. TCRdb re-called the 5' RACE reads; one entry per CDR3 protein, DNA not given. The sample spans 100,000 to 150,000 distinct CDR3 sequences; the ten largest clones claim 0.25% to 0.35%. In germline, CDR1 is SGDLS, CDR2 YYNGEE. The CDR3 sequence is 12 residues long. The sequence was obtained from a human donor in good health. Some clones in this sample may be carry-over from other donors' samples. The chain links TRBV9 to TRBJ1-2. Sample: naive CXCR3- CD8+ T cells from blood. Sample subset: CD45RO-CCR7+CD27+CD95- naive CD8+ T cells lacking CXCR3 (TNR3-). The CDR3 here is CASSVGIYGYTF.